The rows below give T cell receptor beta chains drawn from one sample of a study of follicular helper T cells after annual influenza vaccination. Sequenced by immunoSEQ multiplex PCR; TCRdb stores in-frame clones only, minus some. The table records fewer than 15,000 clones, just under 80% of them present only once. The source material was CXCR5- memory CD4+ T cells sorted from blood, sampled on the day of influenza vaccination. The origin of the receptors is an adult who received the influenza vaccine. The CDR3 runs from the conserved cysteine through the conserved F or W. Fields, in order: V gene, J gene, clone size, D gene, CDR3 DNA, CDR3 protein. The D gene is left open where the match is weak. Clone size is stated in some rows and not others, as once, few, many or a class when expanded.

TRBV7-8,TRBJ1-2,NA,NA,TGTGCCAGCAGCTTACCCTTAAATCAGGGGCTAGGGGGCTACACCTTC,CASSLPLNQGLGGYTF
TRBV30,TRBJ1-2,NA,TRBD1,TGTGCCTGCCCTACTGACAGGGCTTTTGGCTACACCTTC,CACPTDRAFGYTF
TRBV7-2,TRBJ2-2,NA,NA,TGTGCCAGCAGCACCGGGTACACCGGGGAGCTGTTTTTT,CASSTGYTGELFF
TRBV7-6,TRBJ2-1,NA,NA,TGTGCCAGCTCCCCTAGGGCGGAGAGGTCCTACAATGAGCAGTTCTTC,CASSPRAERSYNEQFF
TRBV2,TRBJ2-5,NA,NA,TGTGCCAGCAAGAGGGATGGAGAGACCCAGTACTTC,CASKRDGETQYF
TRBV30,TRBJ2-5,NA,NA,TGTGCCTGGAGTTCGGCGAATTTCGAGACCCAGTACTTC,CAWSSANFETQYF
TRBV28,TRBJ1-5,NA,NA,TGTGCCAGCAGTACTCCAATAAGGTACGATCAGCCCCAGCATTTT,CASSTPIRYDQPQHF
TRBV7-9,TRBJ2-5,NA,NA,TGTGCCAGCAGCTTCAGGGTCCCTGGGGAGACCCAGTACTTC,CASSFRVPGETQYF
TRBV4-1,TRBJ1-5,few,NA,TGCGCCAGCAGCCCAGGGTTTTTGGGCGGTCAGCCCCAGCATTTT,CASSPGFLGGQPQHF
TRBV6-5,TRBJ1-4,NA,NA,TGTGCCAGCAGCCGTCGGCGGGGCACTAATGAAAAACTGTTTTTT,CASSRRRGTNEKLFF
TRBV7-8,TRBJ1-4,NA,NA,TGTGCCAGCAGCTCCGGGACCCACGGCGGTGAAAAACTGTTTTTT,CASSSGTHGGEKLFF
TRBV6-1,TRBJ1-1,NA,NA,TGTGCCAGCAGACCTCCGGGGACACCGAACACTGAAGCTTTCTTT,CASRPPGTPNTEAFF
TRBV29-1,TRBJ1-3,NA,NA,TGCAGCGTTGTTCACAGGGAGGCTGGAAACACCATATATTTT,CSVVHREAGNTIYF
TRBV10-2,TRBJ2-3,NA,NA,TGCGCCAGCAGTGAGCCCGGACGCAGAGGGGGACCGGATACGCAGTATTTT,CASSEPGRRGGPDTQYF
TRBV11-2,TRBJ1-6,NA,NA,TGTGCCAGCAGCTTAGGGGGGGGTTCACCCCTCCACTTT,CASSLGGGSPLHF
TRBV14,TRBJ2-6,NA,NA,TGTGCCAGCAGCCAAGTCCGGACAGACTACTCTGGGGCCAACGTCCTGACTTTC,CASSQVRTDYSGANVLTF
TRBV28,TRBJ1-5,few,NA,TGTGCCAGCAGAAACCCCGGACCAGAGCCCCAGCATTTT,CASRNPGPEPQHF
TRBV19,TRBJ1-5,NA,TRBD1,TGTGCCAGTAGTACAGGACAGGGTAGAGGCAATCAGCCCCAGCATTTT,CASSTGQGRGNQPQHF
TRBV19,TRBJ1-1,NA,TRBD1,TGTGCCAGTAAAATAGACAGGGCGCCTGAAGCTTTCTTT,CASKIDRAPEAFF
TRBV5-1,TRBJ2-6,NA,NA,TGCGCCAGCAGCTTGGCCTCCCGGAGCTCTGGGGCCAACGTCCTGACTTTC,CASSLASRSSGANVLTF
TRBV2,TRBJ1-1,NA,TRBD1,TGTGCCAGCAGGCGACAGGGGGAGCGCACTGAAGCTTTCTTT,CASRRQGERTEAFF
TRBV11-2,TRBJ2-3,NA,NA,TGTGCCAGCAGCTTCCGGCAGGGCACAGATACGCAGTATTTT,CASSFRQGTDTQYF
TRBV19,TRBJ2-3,once,NA,TGTGCCAGTAGTGGTGGGCGGGTCACAGATACGCAGTATTTT,CASSGGRVTDTQYF
TRBV7-8,TRBJ1-2,NA,TRBD1,TGTGCCAGCAGCCTTGCCGGGACAGAGGTCGGCTACACCTTC,CASSLAGTEVGYTF
TRBV5-1,TRBJ1-1,few,NA,TGCGCCAGCAGCTTGGTAGGTGTGAGTACATGGATGTTT,CASSLVGVSTWMF
TRBV6-1,TRBJ2-5,NA,NA,TGTGCCATCCTAGAACAGGGAGAAGAGACCCAGTACTTC,CAILEQGEETQYF
TRBV11-2,TRBJ1-2,NA,TRBD1,TGTGCCAGCAGCCTGACGGGACAGGGGGGCTATGGCTACACCTTC,CASSLTGQGGYGYTF
TRBV28,TRBJ1-6,NA,NA,TGTGCCACCCAGACGATTGGCTCACCCCTCCACTTT,CATQTIGSPLHF
TRBV6-5,TRBJ2-1,NA,NA,TGTGCCAGCAGTTACGGTGGGGGGTTAGTTAACAATGAGCAGTTCTTC,CASSYGGGLVNNEQFF
TRBV6-4,TRBJ1-1,NA,NA,TGTGCCAGCACGAGGGGGGTCGCGAACACTGAAGCTTTCTTT,CASTRGVANTEAFF
TRBV7-2,TRBJ2-3,NA,TRBD2,TGTGCCAGCAGCTTATTGGGTGCGGGGGTTAGCACAGATACGCAGTATTTT,CASSLLGAGVSTDTQYF
TRBV7-2,TRBJ2-6,NA,NA,TGTGCCAGCAGCTTAGTGGCGGGGGCCATGGGGGCCAACGTCCTGACTTTC,CASSLVAGAMGANVLTF
TRBV6-1,TRBJ2-7,few,TRBD1,TGTGCCAGCAGTGTGCACCCGGGACAGATTAAATTAGCCTACGAGCAGTACTTC,CASSVHPGQIKLAYEQYF
TRBV11-3,TRBJ2-1,NA,TRBD2,TGTGCCAGCAGCTCGGGCACCGGGACTAGCGGGAATGAGCAGTTCTTC,CASSSGTGTSGNEQFF
TRBV2,TRBJ1-3,NA,NA,TGTGCCAGCGAGCTGATAGGAAACACCATATATTTT,CASELIGNTIYF
TRBV6-5,TRBJ1-1,NA,NA,TGTGCCAGCATCAAGGGAGGAATGAACACTGAAGCTTTCTTT,CASIKGGMNTEAFF
TRBV2,TRBJ2-2,NA,TRBD1,TGTGCCAGCACTGGGACAGACACCGGGGAGCTGTTTTTT,CASTGTDTGELFF
TRBV2,TRBJ1-6,NA,NA,TGTGCCAGCAGTGTAGACCAAAGGGGCACCCTCCACTTT,CASSVDQRGTLHF
TRBV7-2,TRBJ2-7,NA,TRBD2,TGTGCCAGCAGTGCGGAGCGGGGGTCGCGCTACGAGCAGTACTTC,CASSAERGSRYEQYF
TRBV11-2,TRBJ2-1,NA,NA,TGTGCCAGCAGCTCGGGACCTCTCCCTTACAATGAGCAGTTCTTC,CASSSGPLPYNEQFF
TRBV9,TRBJ1-3,NA,NA,TGTGCCAGCAGCGTAGGGCGTGGCTCTGGAAACACCATATATTTT,CASSVGRGSGNTIYF
TRBV20-1,TRBJ2-5,NA,TRBD2,TGCAGTGCCCGTAGCGGGGAGACCCAGTACTTC,CSARSGETQYF
TRBV5-1,TRBJ2-2,NA,TRBD1,TGCGCCAGCAGCTCCCCCCGGGACAGGGGAAACACCGGGGAGCTGTTTTTT,CASSSPRDRGNTGELFF
TRBV6-5,TRBJ1-5,NA,NA,TGTGCCAGCAAAACGACAGGTTGGGGTAATCAGCCCCAGCATTTT,CASKTTGWGNQPQHF
TRBV28,TRBJ1-2,NA,NA,TGTGCCAGCAGTCTCCGACTCTATGGCTACACCTTC,CASSLRLYGYTF
TRBV6-5,TRBJ2-7,once,NA,TGTGCCAGCAGAATAGCGGCCGAGCAGTACTTC,CASRIAAEQYF
TRBV9,TRBJ1-2,NA,NA,TGTGCCAGCAGCCCAAGGCCTTTCGATGGCTACACCTTC,CASSPRPFDGYTF